This TCR beta chain was profiled in a study of cytomegalovirus exposure and HLA in healthy donors. Study-wide findings and caveats: Another analysis was done later, and it associated fewer than 20,000 TCR beta sequences with HLA alleles at 0.05 false discovery rate.

PCR involved 60 Vbeta and 13 Jbeta primers. Per the study methods: A follow-up analysis tallied tens of millions of unique TCR beta chains, roughly 11 million shared. TCRdb keeps only in-frame clones here, not all; method: immunoSEQ multiplex PCR. The V and J calls and clone size were taken over from that table, and D and trimming were inferred from the DNA. The sample includes some 120,000 clones, less than 80% of them seen just once. The CDR3 loop spans 16 amino acids. Germline CDR1 and CDR2: SEHNR and FQNEAQ (reference sequence). Trimming removed 4 bases from V and 4 bases from J; junction bases left unmatched: 11. On this clone: Its antigen is not identified.

The chain joins TRBV7-9 to TRBJ2-5; 8 bases match TRBD2. This clonotype was obtained from a woman under 40 in good health and CMV-seronegative. The material sequenced was PBMCs. The CDR3 coding sequence is TGTGCCAGCAGCTCCTCGACTAGCGTTAGAGGAGAGACCCAGTACTTC. Amino acid sequence: CASSSSTSVRGETQYF.